This is a list of T cell receptor beta chains from one sample in a study of cytomegalovirus exposure and HLA in healthy donors. Libraries were prepared by immunoSEQ multiplex PCR; TCRdb keeps only in-frame clonotypes and omits some of them. The sample records 200,000 or so clones, about 78% being singletons. Material for sequencing was PBMCs. All receptors come from a male donor in good health and CMV-seronegative. CDR3s include the opening cysteine and the closing phenylalanine or tryptophan. Fields, in order: clone size, D gene, V gene, J gene, CDR3 protein, CDR3 DNA. The D gene is left open where the match is weak. Size tells how often a clone was seen (once, few, many) or the class of an expanded clone, and some rows leave it out.

abundance: few; d_gene: .; v_gene: TRBV19; j_gene: TRBJ1-5; CDR3aa: CASSIVTGSNQPQHF; CDR3nt: TGTGCCAGTAGTATCGTAACGGGGAGCAATCAGCCCCAGCATTTT
abundance: few; d_gene: .; v_gene: TRBV27; j_gene: TRBJ1-4; CDR3aa: CASSLTANEKLFF; CDR3nt: TGTGCCAGCAGTTTAACGGCTAATGAAAAACTGTTTTTT
abundance: .; d_gene: .; v_gene: TRBV4-1; j_gene: TRBJ2-7; CDR3aa: CASSVPSAYEQYF; CDR3nt: TGCGCCAGCAGCGTTCCTAGCGCCTACGAGCAGTACTTC
abundance: few; d_gene: .; v_gene: TRBV6-1; j_gene: TRBJ1-2; CDR3aa: CASSERGADYGYTF; CDR3nt: TGTGCCAGCAGTGAACGGGGGGCGGACTATGGCTACACCTTC
abundance: .; d_gene: .; v_gene: TRBV5-8; j_gene: TRBJ2-7; CDR3aa: CASSSLAEAFSYEQYF; CDR3nt: TGTGCCAGCAGCTCCCTGGCGGAGGCCTTCTCCTACGAGCAGTACTTC
abundance: once; d_gene: TRBD2; v_gene: TRBV7-3; j_gene: TRBJ2-3; CDR3aa: CASSLRLAGGSWGTDTQYF; CDR3nt: TGTGCCAGCAGCCTACGACTAGCGGGAGGGTCGTGGGGCACAGATACGCAGTATTTT
abundance: .; d_gene: .; v_gene: TRBV9; j_gene: TRBJ1-3; CDR3aa: CASSVQAAGNTIYF; CDR3nt: TGTGCCAGCAGCGTACAAGCGGCTGGAAACACCATATATTTT
abundance: .; d_gene: .; v_gene: TRBV15; j_gene: TRBJ2-4; CDR3aa: CATSRDKYGLAAKNIQYF; CDR3nt: TGTGCCACCAGCAGAGATAAGTACGGGCTAGCGGCCAAAAACATTCAGTACTTC
abundance: once; d_gene: .; v_gene: TRBV28; j_gene: TRBJ1-5; CDR3aa: CASIPRTVYNQPQHF; CDR3nt: TGTGCCAGCATCCCAAGGACAGTTTACAATCAGCCCCAGCATTTT
abundance: .; d_gene: .; v_gene: TRBV15; j_gene: TRBJ1-6; CDR3aa: CATERASYNSPLHF; CDR3nt: TGTGCCACAGAGAGGGCTTCCTATAATTCACCCCTCCACTTT
abundance: .; d_gene: .; v_gene: TRBV2; j_gene: TRBJ1-4; CDR3aa: CASSQGSANEKLFF; CDR3nt: TGTGCCAGCAGTCAGGGTTCGGCTAATGAAAAACTGTTTTTT
abundance: .; d_gene: TRBD2; v_gene: TRBV5-8; j_gene: TRBJ2-5; CDR3aa: CASSFVTSGGTQYF; CDR3nt: TGTGCCAGCAGCTTTGTCACTAGCGGTGGGACCCAGTACTTC
abundance: .; d_gene: TRBD1; v_gene: TRBV6-1; j_gene: TRBJ1-1; CDR3aa: CASSEQGASGTEAFF; CDR3nt: TGTGCCAGCAGTGAACAGGGGGCTTCGGGCACTGAAGCTTTCTTT
abundance: .; d_gene: TRBD2; v_gene: TRBV10-3; j_gene: TRBJ2-2; CDR3aa: CAIGVSGRDTGELFF; CDR3nt: TGTGCCATCGGAGTCAGCGGGAGGGACACCGGGGAGCTGTTTTTT
abundance: .; d_gene: .; v_gene: TRBV7-6; j_gene: TRBJ2-1; CDR3aa: CASSLESLGTYNEQFF; CDR3nt: TGTGCCAGCAGCTTAGAGTCACTAGGGACCTACAATGAGCAGTTCTTC
abundance: once; d_gene: .; v_gene: TRBV9; j_gene: TRBJ2-7; CDR3aa: CASSVDPTGEQYF; CDR3nt: TGTGCCAGCAGCGTAGATCCTACAGGGGAGCAGTACTTC
abundance: .; d_gene: TRBD2; v_gene: TRBV11-2; j_gene: TRBJ2-7; CDR3aa: CASSSTSGRAYEQYF; CDR3nt: TGTGCCAGCAGCTCAACTAGCGGGAGGGCCTACGAGCAGTACTTC
abundance: once; d_gene: .; v_gene: TRBV19; j_gene: TRBJ2-3; CDR3aa: CASSPSEDTQYF; CDR3nt: TGTGCCAGTAGTCCCTCAGAAGATACGCAGTATTTT
abundance: .; d_gene: TRBD1; v_gene: TRBV6-5; j_gene: TRBJ2-7; CDR3aa: CASSYSGTGVSYEQYF; CDR3nt: TGTGCCAGCAGTTACTCGGGGACAGGGGTCTCCTACGAGCAGTACTTC
abundance: .; d_gene: TRBD2; v_gene: TRBV13; j_gene: TRBJ2-1; CDR3aa: CASSVGGSAVNEQFF; CDR3nt: TGTGCCAGCAGCGTCGGGGGGAGTGCCGTTAATGAGCAGTTCTTC
abundance: .; d_gene: .; v_gene: TRBV29-1; j_gene: TRBJ2-7; CDR3aa: CSSRDSYYEQYF; CDR3nt: TGCAGCTCCCGGGACTCATACTACGAGCAGTACTTC
abundance: .; d_gene: TRBD2; v_gene: TRBV5-1; j_gene: TRBJ2-1; CDR3aa: CASSLGVSGSSNEQFF; CDR3nt: TGCGCCAGCAGCTTGGGGGTTAGCGGGAGTTCCAATGAGCAGTTCTTC
abundance: .; d_gene: TRBD1; v_gene: TRBV6-1; j_gene: TRBJ1-1; CDR3aa: CASSGSTGVGTEAFF; CDR3nt: TGTGCCAGCAGTGGGTCGACAGGGGTGGGCACTGAAGCTTTCTTT
abundance: .; d_gene: TRBD1; v_gene: TRBV19; j_gene: TRBJ1-1; CDR3aa: CASSTSRTGLNTEAFF; CDR3nt: TGTGCCAGTAGTACCTCGAGGACAGGTTTGAACACTGAAGCTTTCTTT
abundance: .; d_gene: .; v_gene: TRBV4-1; j_gene: TRBJ2-2; CDR3aa: CASSQGQGSGELFF; CDR3nt: TGCGCCAGCAGCCAAGGCCAGGGGTCCGGGGAGCTGTTTTTT
abundance: once; d_gene: .; v_gene: TRBV5-4; j_gene: TRBJ1-2; CDR3aa: CASSLAGNYGYTF; CDR3nt: TGTGCCAGCAGCTTGGCGGGGAATTATGGCTACACCTTC
abundance: .; d_gene: TRBD1; v_gene: TRBV6-1; j_gene: TRBJ2-3; CDR3aa: CASSERGDRVVDTQYF; CDR3nt: TGTGCCAGCAGTGAAAGGGGGGACAGGGTAGTGGATACGCAGTATTTT
abundance: .; d_gene: .; v_gene: TRBV4-1; j_gene: TRBJ2-1; CDR3aa: CASSRPGVNEQFF; CDR3nt: TGCGCCAGCAGCCGGCCCGGGGTCAATGAGCAGTTCTTC
abundance: .; d_gene: TRBD2; v_gene: TRBV18; j_gene: TRBJ2-7; CDR3aa: CASSQSSGSYEQYF; CDR3nt: TGTGCCAGCTCACAATCTAGCGGCTCCTACGAGCAGTACTTC
abundance: .; d_gene: TRBD1; v_gene: TRBV28; j_gene: TRBJ1-1; CDR3aa: CASISRGRVEAFF; CDR3nt: TGTGCCAGCATCTCCAGGGGGAGAGTTGAAGCTTTCTTT
abundance: once; d_gene: .; v_gene: TRBV5-1; j_gene: TRBJ2-3; CDR3aa: CASSSGLSGTDTQYF; CDR3nt: TGCGCCAGCAGCTCGGGACTCTCGGGCACAGATACGCAGTATTTT
abundance: .; d_gene: TRBD2; v_gene: TRBV7-9; j_gene: TRBJ2-7; CDR3aa: CASSPRTSGSSYEQYF; CDR3nt: TGTGCCAGCAGCCCCAGGACTAGCGGGTCGTCCTACGAGCAGTACTTC
abundance: once; d_gene: .; v_gene: TRBV19; j_gene: TRBJ2-6; CDR3aa: CASSIRDFSGANVLTF; CDR3nt: TGTGCCAGTAGTATCCGGGACTTCTCTGGGGCCAACGTCCTGACTTTC
abundance: .; d_gene: .; v_gene: TRBV6-1; j_gene: TRBJ1-6; CDR3aa: CASRDSVYNSPLHF; CDR3nt: TGTGCCAGCAGGGACAGCGTCTATAATTCACCCCTCCACTTT
abundance: .; d_gene: TRBD2; v_gene: TRBV5-1; j_gene: TRBJ2-1; CDR3aa: CASSLYGTSGLYNEQFF; CDR3nt: TGCGCCAGCAGCTTGTATGGGACTAGCGGCCTTTACAATGAGCAGTTCTTC
abundance: .; d_gene: TRBD1; v_gene: TRBV5-6; j_gene: TRBJ2-7; CDR3aa: CASSTIGQGLGEQYF; CDR3nt: TGTGCCAGCAGCACAATCGGACAGGGTTTGGGCGAGCAGTACTTC
abundance: .; d_gene: .; v_gene: TRBV27; j_gene: TRBJ2-1; CDR3aa: CASNSGNEQFF; CDR3nt: TGTGCCAGCAACAGCGGCAATGAGCAGTTCTTC
abundance: .; d_gene: .; v_gene: TRBV5-1; j_gene: TRBJ1-5; CDR3aa: CASSLDSRAPQHF; CDR3nt: TGCGCCAGCAGCTTGGATTCGCGGGCGCCCCAGCATTTT
abundance: .; d_gene: TRBD2; v_gene: TRBV11-2; j_gene: TRBJ2-7; CDR3aa: CASSLAGVGEQYF; CDR3nt: TGTGCCAGCAGCCTAGCGGGAGTTGGAGAGCAGTACTTC
abundance: .; d_gene: .; v_gene: TRBV7-3; j_gene: TRBJ1-2; CDR3aa: CASSPAGGAYGYTF; CDR3nt: TGTGCCAGCAGTCCCGCCGGGGGAGCATATGGCTACACCTTC
abundance: .; d_gene: .; v_gene: TRBV2; j_gene: TRBJ2-3; CDR3aa: CASSEAGMPADTQYF; CDR3nt: TGTGCCAGCAGTGAAGCTGGCATGCCAGCAGATACGCAGTATTTT
abundance: .; d_gene: .; v_gene: TRBV7-3; j_gene: TRBJ1-1; CDR3aa: CASSFGGRNTEAFF; CDR3nt: TGTGCCAGCAGCTTCGGGGGGAGGAACACTGAAGCTTTCTTT